This T cell receptor beta chain was captured by sequencing in a study of shared clonotypes between healthy human individuals. A word on this clone: Its antigen is undetermined.

At a deep level, the assay was run. The method was immunoSEQ multiplex PCR; TCRdb's version includes in-frame clones alone and lacks a portion of them. The sample gives about 2.4 million clones, roughly 93% of which show up once; 0.36% is in the top ten. In the CD4+ fraction, cells were divided into CD45RA+ naive and CD45RA-negative memory subsets. Study results and caveats: Non-shared clonotypes were found to have lower generation probabilities than the clonotypes that were shared by all four of the sorted-subset donors.

The CDR3 spans 15 residues. With V trimmed by 3 bases and J by 3 bases, 5 bases remained unmatched. CDR1 and CDR2 from the germline V gene are SGHTA and FQGTGA. The sequenced sample was naive CD4+ T cells from PBMCs. Stated subset: CD45RA+ positively selected. This clonotype was sampled from a man aged 18-30 years in good health. Some clones in this sample may be carry-over from other donors' samples. The chain carries TRBV7-3 and TRBJ2-5; TRBD2 agrees at 9 bases. The CDR3 region is CASSFVAGGKETQYF. The CDR3 bases are TGTGCCAGCAGCTTTGTTGCGGGAGGGAAAGAGACCCAGTACTTC.